This TCR beta chain originates from a study of CXCR3-negative and CXCR3-positive naive CD8 T cells. As for the study in general: About 150 million TRB reads in total, about 1.5 +/- 0.3 million per library.

Remarks on this clonotype: No antigen is known for it.

5' RACE with UMI labels generated the TRB cDNA libraries. TCRdb reprocessed the 5' RACE reads and keeps a single row for each CDR3 protein, giving no DNA. Its clone listing holds roughly 130,000 distinct CDR3 sequences. CDR1 and CDR2 (germline): MGHDK, SYGVNS. The CDR3 spans 14 residues. Broader study findings: Sequencing showed both naive subsets with comparably high diversity, and memory CD8+ cells much lower. CXCR3-positive naive cells had more hydrophobic TRB CDR3s than CXCR3-negative naive cells. The naive subsets expressed comparable surface CD5, and the authors inferred TCR strength from TRB CDR3 properties.

Triplicate sorting captured about 300,000 cells each from every CD8+ T cell subset. V usage is TRBV25-1 and J usage is TRBJ1-1. This receptor was identified in a human donor in good health. Some clones in this sample may be carry-over from other donors' samples. Input material: naive CXCR3+ CD8+ T cells from blood. Subset noted: CD45RO-CCR7+CD27+CD95- naive CD8+ T cells expressing CXCR3 (TNR3+). Here the CDR3 reads CASSSRTRSTEAFF.